This T cell receptor (beta chain) was profiled in a study of blood T cell repertoires in COVID-19. Study at large: Samples of COVID-19 (acute and convalescent) were obtained from the United States, Italy and Spain. Sources were T cells, B-cell-depleted T cells, or PBMCs; the material itself was cDNA or gDNA.

In germline, CDR1 is MRHNA, CDR2 SNTAGT. V lost 2 bases, J lost 5 bases, and 9 bases lay in between. This CDR3 is built from 13 residues. In the authors' workflow: The authors estimated nucleated cell counts from reference gene primer amplification. Clones were read by immunoSEQ multiplex PCR, and TCRdb kept only the in-frame ones, dropping some. Clonal size and the V and J genes are those of that table, whereas D and trimming came from the DNA. The profile shows under 140,000 clones, 70% to 90% of them singletons. The source is a human donor in a cohort sampled during active COVID-19. The J gene is TRBJ1-2, the V gene TRBV6-4, with TRBD1 as a possible D gene (5 bases). The specimen was peripheral blood. The chain's CDR3 is CASSDIGGYGYTF. The CDR3 nucleotides are TGTGCCAGCAGTGACATCGGGGGTTATGGCTACACCTTC.